This T cell receptor beta chain derives from a study of cytomegalovirus exposure and HLA in healthy donors. This CDR3 spans 16 amino acids. Germline V gives CDR1 SGHRS, CDR2 YFSETQ. Deletions cut 4 bases from V and 0 bases from J, with 15 bases between. This clone was found once. PCR primers comprised 60 Vbeta and 13 Jbeta primers. The repertoire was sequenced with immunoSEQ multiplex PCR; TCRdb's copy has only in-frame clones and lacks some. The sample records fewer than 150,000 clones, roughly 75% being singletons. The chain has TRBV5-1 and TRBJ2-3; tentative D call: TRBD2 (5 bases). Specimen: PBMCs. The clonotype was recovered from a man aged 30-40 years in good health and CMV-seronegative. Here the CDR3 reads CASSREGRSSTDTQYF. CDR3 bases: TGCGCCAGCAGCCGAGAGGGCAGATCTAGCACAGATACGCAGTATTTT.